This T cell receptor beta chain was identified in a study of blood T cell repertoires in COVID-19. Data came from immunoSEQ multiplex PCR; TCRdb stores just in-frame clones and leaves some out. The table lists some 200,000 clones, around 80% of them singletons. There are 14 residues in the CDR3. V lost 7 bases, J lost 4 bases, and 13 bases lay in between. CDR1 and CDR2 from the germline V gene are MDHEN and SYDVKM. This chain links TRBV28 with TRBJ2-2; perhaps TRBD1 as D (6 bases). The material sequenced was peripheral blood. The source is an elderly woman with COVID-19, enrolled during active disease. CDR3 DNA: TGTGCCAGCACGGGACACCGGCTCACCGGGGAGCTGTTTTTT. Protein: CASTGHRLTGELFF.